A single T cell receptor beta chain is shown here with its context. Trimming pared 5 bases from V and 5 bases from J, leaving 12 bases between. Per the germline V gene, CDR1 is GTSNPN and CDR2 is SVGIG (reference sequence). The CDR3 is 13 residues long. Libraries were prepared by immunoSEQ multiplex PCR; TCRdb keeps only in-frame clonotypes and omits some of them. Seen here are tens of thousands of clones, about nine tenths observed once, and the top ten hold approximately 5%. The sample is drawn from a study of blood T cell repertoires in COVID-19. The material sequenced was peripheral blood. This chain connects TRBV30 to TRBJ1-4, with D maybe TRBD1 (6 bases). The TCR was taken from a man between 65 and 80 years old with acute or convalescent COVID-19. The CDR3 loop reads CAWLTGTNEKLFF. For the CDR3, the DNA is TGTGCCTGGTTGACCGGGACAAATGAAAAACTGTTTTTT.